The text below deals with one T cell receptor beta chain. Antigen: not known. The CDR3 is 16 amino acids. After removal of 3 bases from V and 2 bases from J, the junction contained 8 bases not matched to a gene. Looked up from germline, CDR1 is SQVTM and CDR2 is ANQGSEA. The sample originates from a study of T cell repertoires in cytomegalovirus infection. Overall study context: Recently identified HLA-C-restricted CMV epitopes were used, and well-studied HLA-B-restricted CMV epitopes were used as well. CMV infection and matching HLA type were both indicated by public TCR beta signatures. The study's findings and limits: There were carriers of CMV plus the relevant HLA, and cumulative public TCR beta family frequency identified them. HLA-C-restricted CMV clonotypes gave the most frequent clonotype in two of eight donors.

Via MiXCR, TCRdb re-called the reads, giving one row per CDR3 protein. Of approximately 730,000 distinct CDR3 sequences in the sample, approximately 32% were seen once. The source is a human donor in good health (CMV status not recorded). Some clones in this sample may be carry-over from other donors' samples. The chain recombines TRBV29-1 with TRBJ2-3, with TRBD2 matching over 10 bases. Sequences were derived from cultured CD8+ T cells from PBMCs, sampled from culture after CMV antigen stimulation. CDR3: CSVDGLAGAPTDTQYF. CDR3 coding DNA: TGCAGCGTTGATGGTCTAGCGGGGGCCCCCACAGATACGCAGTATTTT.